The 17 T cell receptor beta chains below come from one sample, sequenced in a study of CD8 T cells in ankylosing spondylitis. The antigens of these receptors remain unknown. Study-level points and caveats: Apparently characteristic of ankylosing spondylitis blood was a TCR beta motif (about eight highly homologous variants).

From the 5' RACE reads, TCRdb called clonotypes with MiXCR, one entry per CDR3 protein. Found here are more than 650,000 distinct CDR3 sequences, about an eighth of them singletons; the top ten hold about 0.49%. Sequenced input: blood, either unsorted or a sorted T cell fraction (not recorded which). The receptor set was obtained from a male donor with ankylosing spondylitis.

This clonotype was picked up a small number of times. This chain uses TRBV4-3 with TRBJ2-3; the D is unclear. V lost 4 bases and J 5 bases, leaving 13 bases between the germline ends. Germline V CDR1 and CDR2: LGHNA, YSLEER. This CDR3 has 14 amino acids. CDR3 protein: CASSPSQWGDTQYF. The CDR3 DNA is TGCGCCAGCAGCCCTAGTCAATGGGGAGATACGCAGTATTTT.

Ten or more counts support this clonotype. This rearrangement joins TRBV7-2 to TRBJ2-3; TRBD2 might be the D (5 bases). The CDR3 spans 15 residues. Germline assignment: CDR1 SGHTA and CDR2 FQGNSA. The ends were cut back, 5 bases at V and 5 bases at J, with 17 bases in the middle. CDR3 DNA sequence: TGTGCCAGCAGCACCGCATCGGGGTTCGGAGATACGCAGTATTTT. Translated: CASSTASGFGDTQYF. Combining the CDR3 with reference TRBV7-2 and TRBJ2-3 gives the whole variable domain GAGVSQSPSNKVTEKGKDVELRCDPISGHTALYWYRQSLGQGLEFLIYFQGNSAPDKSGLPSDRFSAERTGGSVSTLTIQRTQQEDSAVYLCASSTASGFGDTQYFGPGTRLTVL.

The V gene is TRBV9, the J gene TRBJ2-1; unclear D gene. Germline V gene sequence: CDR1 SGDLS, CDR2 YYNGEE. The CDR3 is 13 amino acids. Trimming left V 0 bases short and J 5 bases short, with 6 bases between. The CDR3 protein is CASSVGRNNEQFF. The CDR3 DNA reads as TGTGCCAGCAGCGTAGGTCGTAACAATGAGCAGTTCTTC.

The chain has TRBV6-1 and TRBJ2-3; maybe TRBD2 (5 bases). The ends were cut back, 5 bases at V and 6 bases at J, with 15 bases in the middle. Germline-derived CDR1 and CDR2 are MNHNS and SASEGT. The CDR3 has 14 residues. The CDR3 nucleotides read TGTGCCAGCAGTCTAGCCTTGACCCTTGATACGCAGTATTTT. Protein sequence: CASSLALTLDTQYF.

This clonotype was detected many times. The chain uses TRBV20-1 and TRBJ2-1; D gene unclear. This CDR3 has 14 residues. In germline, CDR1 is DFQATT, CDR2 SNEGSKA (reference sequence). The V gene lost 6 bases and the J gene lost 0 bases, with 12 bases spanning the gap. The DNA for the CDR3 is TGCAGTGCCCCCCTCTCACGCTCCTACAATGAGCAGTTCTTC. It yields the protein CSAPLSRSYNEQFF.

The genes are TRBV14 and TRBJ2-7; TRBD1 agrees at 9 bases. The CDR3 has 15 amino acids. V shed 4 bases and J 3 bases; nucleotides not matched to a gene: 7. Germline V CDR1 and CDR2: SGHDN, FVKESK. This CDR3 reads CASSRGLGQGYEQYF. CDR3 sequence (DNA): TGTGCCAGCAGCCGAGGCTTGGGACAGGGCTACGAGCAGTACTTC.

This clonotype has at least ten counts. The chain recombines TRBV29-1 with TRBJ2-1, with TRBD1 as a possible D gene (6 bases). The germline V and J ends were trimmed by 7 bases and 4 bases, with 11 bases remaining between them. The V gene's germline CDR1 is SQVTM and CDR2 ANQGSEA. This CDR3 region has 12 residues. This CDR3 is CSAHRDYNEQFF. Here the CDR3 DNA reads TGCAGCGCTCACAGGGATTACAATGAGCAGTTCTTC.

V usage is TRBV7-2 and J usage is TRBJ2-1; TRBD1 matches 7 bases. The CDR3 is made up of 17 amino acids. Looked up from germline, CDR1 is SGHTA and CDR2 is FQGNSA. With V trimmed by 2 bases and J by 5 bases, 12 bases remained unmatched. The CDR3, as DNA: TGTGCCAGCAGCTTAACCCTTGACAGGGTGGCCCACAATGAGCAGTTCTTC. It encodes CASSLTLDRVAHNEQFF.

This chain links TRBV2 with TRBJ2-3, with D tentatively TRBD1 (5 bases). The CDR3 extends over 13 amino acids. Trimming took off 7 bases at V and 1 base at J, with 9 bases between the two ends. CDR1 SNHLY and CDR2 FYNNEI come from the germline V gene. The CDR3, as DNA: TGTGCCAGCATAGGGGCCCGCACAGATACGCAGTATTTT. It encodes CASIGARTDTQYF.

This clonotype was recorded at least ten times. The chain is built from TRBV29-1 and TRBJ1-4, with D possibly matching TRBD1 (6 bases). Germline-derived CDR1 and CDR2 are SQVTM and ANQGSEA. The V end was cut by 6 bases, the J end by 0 bases, with 8 bases between. The CDR3 totals 13 residues. The DNA of the CDR3 is TGCAGCGTGCAGGGGTCAACTAATGAAAAACTGTTTTTT. Translation gives CSVQGSTNEKLFF.

CDR3 region: CASSLTSVRSYGYTF. The CDR3 bases are TGTGCCAGCAGCTTAACTTCAGTAAGGAGCTATGGCTACACCTTC. This rearrangement joins TRBV7-2 to TRBJ1-2; D gene unclear. CDR1 is SGHTA and CDR2 is FQGNSA in the germline V gene. This CDR3 comprises 15 residues. With 2 bases removed from V and 4 bases from J, the gap between germline ends came to 14 bases.

A few counts support this clonotype. The J gene is TRBJ1-1, the V gene TRBV15; the D is unclear. This CDR3 spans 13 amino acids. CDR1 is LNHNV, CDR2 YYDKDF, per germline (reference sequence). V lost 1 base, J lost 1 base, and 4 bases lay in between. DNA of the CDR3: TGTGCCACCAGCAGAGGTCAGAACACTGAAGCTTTCTTT. Protein: CATSRGQNTEAFF.

V gene TRBV10-3 combines with J gene TRBJ1-2; TRBD1 aligns across 10 bases. This CDR3 is built from 13 residues. Trimming removed 10 bases from V and 3 bases from J; junction bases left unmatched: 5. CDR1 and CDR2 (germline): ENHRY, SYGVKD. In nucleotides, the CDR3 is TGTGCCACGGGGACAGGGGCGGACTATGGCTACACCTTC. Translated: CATGTGADYGYTF.

Ten or more counts support this clonotype. The V gene is TRBV7-9, the J gene TRBJ2-5, with D unclear. CDR3 length: 13 residues. CDR1 is SEHNR, CDR2 FQNEAQ, per germline (reference sequence). V gave up 2 bases and J gave up 4 bases, with 8 bases separating them. In nucleotides, the CDR3 is TGTGCCAGCAGCTTATTGTCCACAGAGACCCAGTACTTC. Residues: CASSLLSTETQYF.

This clonotype was detected a few times. The chain has TRBV7-2 and TRBJ2-5; unclear D gene. This CDR3 has 14 amino acids. Germline V CDR1 and CDR2: SGHTA, FQGNSA. Trimming took 1 base from V and 2 from J, leaving 8 bases between them. The CDR3 DNA follows: TGTGCCAGCAGCTTAGTCGGCTGGCAAGAGACCCAGTACTTC. Its protein is CASSLVGWQETQYF.

The chain uses TRBV24-1 and TRBJ2-2, with 8 bases that match TRBD1. The CDR3 is made up of 17 amino acids. Germline CDR1 and CDR2: KGHDR and SFDVKD. V shed 4 bases and J 3 bases; nucleotides not matched to a gene: 9. This CDR3 reads CATSDPTGDDHTGELFF. The DNA of the CDR3 is TGTGCCACCAGTGACCCGACAGGGGATGATCACACCGGGGAGCTGTTTTTT.

Many counts were recorded for this clonotype. The CDR3 sequence: CSVGRLAASYNEQFF. The CDR3 region has the DNA TGCAGCGTGGGGAGACTAGCTGCGTCCTACAATGAGCAGTTCTTC. The J gene is TRBJ2-1, the V gene TRBV29-1; 7 bases are shared with TRBD2. This CDR3 is built from 15 residues. J lost 1 base, V lost 6 bases, and 9 bases had no gene match. Germline lookup yields CDR1 SQVTM and CDR2 ANQGSEA.